The entry below describes one TCR beta chain. The sample is drawn from a study of blood T cell repertoires in COVID-19. Turning to the study itself: Whether acute or convalescent, the COVID-19 samples came from the United States, Italy and Spain. Sample material is recorded as cDNA or gDNA derived from T cells, B-cell-depleted T cells, or PBMCs.

Under the authors' procedure: Amplification of reference gene primers provided the estimated nucleated cell counts. Sequenced by immunoSEQ multiplex PCR; TCRdb stores in-frame clones only, minus some. V and J calls and clone size are those listed in that table; D and trimming were worked out from the DNA. The table lists 170,000 or so clones, 70% to 90% of them singletons, with around 7% in the top ten. The CDR3 has 12 amino acids. J was trimmed by 4 bases and V by 9 bases; bases with no gene match: 3. Sequencing was carried out using peripheral blood. The chain recombines TRBV23-1 with TRBJ2-1; 7 bases align to TRBD1. TRBV23-1 is sorted into the ORF group, with uncertain function. The TCR originated in a man between 45 and 60 years old with active or convalescent COVID-19. CDR3 sequence reads: CASSGGYNEQFF. The CDR3 nucleotides are TGCGCCAGTTCAGGGGGTTACAATGAGCAGTTCTTC.